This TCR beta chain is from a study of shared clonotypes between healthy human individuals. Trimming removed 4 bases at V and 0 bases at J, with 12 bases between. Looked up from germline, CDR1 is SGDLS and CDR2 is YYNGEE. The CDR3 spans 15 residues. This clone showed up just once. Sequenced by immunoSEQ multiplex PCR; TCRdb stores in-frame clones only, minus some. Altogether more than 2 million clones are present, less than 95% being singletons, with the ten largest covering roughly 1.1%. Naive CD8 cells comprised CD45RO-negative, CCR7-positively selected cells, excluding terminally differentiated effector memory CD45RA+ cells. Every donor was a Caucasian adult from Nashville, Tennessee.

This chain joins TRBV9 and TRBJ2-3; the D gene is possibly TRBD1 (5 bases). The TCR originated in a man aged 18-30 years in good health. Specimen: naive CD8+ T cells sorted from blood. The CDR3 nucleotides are TGTGCCAGCAGCCAGGACACCACTAGCACAGATACGCAGTATTTT. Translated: CASSQDTTSTDTQYF.